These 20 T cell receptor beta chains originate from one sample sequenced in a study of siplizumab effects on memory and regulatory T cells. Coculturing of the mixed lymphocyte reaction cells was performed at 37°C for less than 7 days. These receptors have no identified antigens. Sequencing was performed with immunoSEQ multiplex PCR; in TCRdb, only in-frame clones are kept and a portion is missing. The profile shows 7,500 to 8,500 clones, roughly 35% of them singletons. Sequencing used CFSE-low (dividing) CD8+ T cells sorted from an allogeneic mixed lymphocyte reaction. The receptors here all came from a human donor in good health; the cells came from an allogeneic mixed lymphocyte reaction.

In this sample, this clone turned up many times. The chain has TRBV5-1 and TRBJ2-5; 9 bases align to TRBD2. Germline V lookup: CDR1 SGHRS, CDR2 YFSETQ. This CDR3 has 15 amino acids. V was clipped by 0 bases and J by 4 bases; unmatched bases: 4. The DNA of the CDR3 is TGCGCCAGCAGCTTGGTCCCAGCGGGAGGAGAGACCCAGTACTTC. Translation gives CASSLVPAGGETQYF.

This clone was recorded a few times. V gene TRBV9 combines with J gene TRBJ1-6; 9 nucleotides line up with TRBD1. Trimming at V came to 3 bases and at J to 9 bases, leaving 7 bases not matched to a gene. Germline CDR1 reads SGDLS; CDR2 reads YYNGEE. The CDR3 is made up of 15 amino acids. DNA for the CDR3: TGTGCCAGCAGCGAAACAGGGGGCGATGGTTCACCCCTCCACTTT. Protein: CASSETGGDGSPLHF.

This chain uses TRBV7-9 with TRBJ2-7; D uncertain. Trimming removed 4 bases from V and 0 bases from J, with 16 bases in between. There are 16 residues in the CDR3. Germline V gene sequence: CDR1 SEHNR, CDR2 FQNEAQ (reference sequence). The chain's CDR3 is CASSSLDGSSSYEQYF. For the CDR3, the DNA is TGTGCCAGCAGCTCCCTGGACGGATCGAGCTCCTACGAGCAGTACTTC.

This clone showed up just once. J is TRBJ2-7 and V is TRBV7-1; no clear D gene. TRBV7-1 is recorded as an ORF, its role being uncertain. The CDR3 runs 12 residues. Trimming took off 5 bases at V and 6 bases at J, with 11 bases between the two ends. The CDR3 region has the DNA TGTGCCAGCAGCCCCGGACCGAGCGAGCAGTACTTC. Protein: CASSPGPSEQYF.

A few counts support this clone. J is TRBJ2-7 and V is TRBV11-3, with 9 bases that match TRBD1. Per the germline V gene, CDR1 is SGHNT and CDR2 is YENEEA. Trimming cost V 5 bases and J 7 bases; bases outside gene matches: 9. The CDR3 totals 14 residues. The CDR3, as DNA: TGTGCCAGCAGCCCGTGGGACAGGGCGGGAGAGCAGTACTTC. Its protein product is CASSPWDRAGEQYF.

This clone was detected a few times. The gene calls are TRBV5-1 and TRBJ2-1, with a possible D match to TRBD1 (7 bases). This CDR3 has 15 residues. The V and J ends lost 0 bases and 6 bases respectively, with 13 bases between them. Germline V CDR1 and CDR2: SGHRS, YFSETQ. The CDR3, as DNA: TGCGCCAGCAGCTTGGCGCAGGGGGGCGGCAATGAGCAGTTCTTC. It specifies CASSLAQGGGNEQFF.

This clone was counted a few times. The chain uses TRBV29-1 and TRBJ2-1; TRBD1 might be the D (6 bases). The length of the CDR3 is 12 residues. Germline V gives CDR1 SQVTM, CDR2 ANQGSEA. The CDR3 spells CSTGTHYNEQFF. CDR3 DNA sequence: TGCAGTACCGGGACACACTACAATGAGCAGTTCTTC.

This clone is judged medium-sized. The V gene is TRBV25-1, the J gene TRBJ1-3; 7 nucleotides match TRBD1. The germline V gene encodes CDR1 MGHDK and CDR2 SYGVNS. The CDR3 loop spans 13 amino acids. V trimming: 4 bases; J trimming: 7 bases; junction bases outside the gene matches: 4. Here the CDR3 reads CASSVAQGNTIYF. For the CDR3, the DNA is TGTGCCAGCAGTGTAGCACAGGGGAACACCATATATTTT.

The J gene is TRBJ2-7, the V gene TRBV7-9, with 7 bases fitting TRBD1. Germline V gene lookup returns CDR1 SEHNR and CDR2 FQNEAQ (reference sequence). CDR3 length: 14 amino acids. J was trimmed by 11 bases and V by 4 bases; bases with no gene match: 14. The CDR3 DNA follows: TGTGCCAGCAGCTACGGAATAGGGACAGCGTCGAAGTACTTC. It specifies CASSYGIGTASKYF.

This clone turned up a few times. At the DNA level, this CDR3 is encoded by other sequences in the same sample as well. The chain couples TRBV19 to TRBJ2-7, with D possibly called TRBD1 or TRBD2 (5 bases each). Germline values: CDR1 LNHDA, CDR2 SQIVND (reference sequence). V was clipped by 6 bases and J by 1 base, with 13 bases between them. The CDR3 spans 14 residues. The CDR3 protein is CASSAGTGSYEQYF. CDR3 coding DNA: TGTGCCAGTAGCGCCGGGACGGGTTCCTACGAGCAGTACTTC.

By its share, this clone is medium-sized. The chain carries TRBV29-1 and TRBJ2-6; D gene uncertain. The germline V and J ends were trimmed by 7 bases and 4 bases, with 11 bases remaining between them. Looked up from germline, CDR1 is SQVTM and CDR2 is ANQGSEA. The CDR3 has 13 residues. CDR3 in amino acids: CSAKGSGANVLTF. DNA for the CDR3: TGCAGCGCTAAGGGATCCGGGGCCAACGTCCTGACTTTC.

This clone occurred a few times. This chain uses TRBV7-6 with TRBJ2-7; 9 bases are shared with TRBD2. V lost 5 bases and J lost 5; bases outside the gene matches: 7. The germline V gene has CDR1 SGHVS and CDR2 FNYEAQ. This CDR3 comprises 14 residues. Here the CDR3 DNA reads TGTGCCAGCAGCCGCAGCGGGAGGTCCAACGAGCAGTACTTC. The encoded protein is CASSRSGRSNEQYF.

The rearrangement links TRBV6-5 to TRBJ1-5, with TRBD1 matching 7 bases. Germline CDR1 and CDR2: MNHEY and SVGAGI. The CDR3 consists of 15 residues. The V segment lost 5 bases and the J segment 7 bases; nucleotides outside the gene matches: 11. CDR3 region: CASSTDREVEQPQHF. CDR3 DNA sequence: TGTGCCAGCAGTACCGACAGGGAGGTTGAGCAGCCCCAGCATTTT.

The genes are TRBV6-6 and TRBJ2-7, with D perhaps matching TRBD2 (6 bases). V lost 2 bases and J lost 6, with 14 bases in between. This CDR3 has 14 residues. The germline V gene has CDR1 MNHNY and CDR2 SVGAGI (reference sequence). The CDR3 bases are TGTGCCAGCAGTTACCGCACGGGAGTTCTCGAGCAGTACTTC. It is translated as CASSYRTGVLEQYF.

CDR3 amino acids: CASSQKISGRNTGELFF. CDR3 sequence (DNA): TGTGCCAGCAGCCAAAAGATTAGCGGGAGGAACACCGGGGAGCTGTTTTTT. The chain links TRBV7-9 to TRBJ2-2, with 9 bases matching TRBD2. Germline CDR1 is SEHNR and CDR2 is FQNEAQ (reference sequence). V was clipped by 5 bases and J by 1 base; unmatched bases: 8. This CDR3 has 17 amino acids.

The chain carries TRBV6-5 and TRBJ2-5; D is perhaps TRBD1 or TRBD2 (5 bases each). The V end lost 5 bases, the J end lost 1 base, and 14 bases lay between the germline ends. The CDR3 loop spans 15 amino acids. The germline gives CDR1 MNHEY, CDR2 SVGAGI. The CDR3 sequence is CASSPPGRTQETQYF. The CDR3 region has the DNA TGTGCCAGCAGTCCCCCGGGACGGACCCAAGAGACCCAGTACTTC.

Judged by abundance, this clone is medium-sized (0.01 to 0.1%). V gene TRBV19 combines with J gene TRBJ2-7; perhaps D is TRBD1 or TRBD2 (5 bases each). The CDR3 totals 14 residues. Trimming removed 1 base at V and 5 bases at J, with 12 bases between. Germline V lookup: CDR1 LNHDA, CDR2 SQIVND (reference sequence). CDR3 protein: CASSIVVRDHEQYF. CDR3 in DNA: TGTGCCAGTAGTATAGTAGTGAGGGACCACGAGCAGTACTTC. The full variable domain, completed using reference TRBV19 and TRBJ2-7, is DGGITQSPKYLFRKEGQNVTLSCEQNLNHDAMYWYRQDPGQGLRLIYYSQIVNDFQKGDIAEGYSVSREKKESFPLTVTSAQKNPTAFYLCASSIVVRDHEQYFGPGTRLTVT.

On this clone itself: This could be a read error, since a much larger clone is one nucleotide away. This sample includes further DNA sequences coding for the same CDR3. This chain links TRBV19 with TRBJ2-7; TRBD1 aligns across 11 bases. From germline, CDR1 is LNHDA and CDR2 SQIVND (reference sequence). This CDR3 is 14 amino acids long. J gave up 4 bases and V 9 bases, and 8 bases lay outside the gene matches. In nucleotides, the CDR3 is TGTGCCAGCAGCCCCGGGACAGGGGGTTACGAGCAGTACTTC. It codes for CASSPGTGGYEQYF.

CDR3 sequence (DNA): TGTGCCAGCAGCTTCCGGGGCTACGAGCAGTACTTC. The encoded protein is CASSFRGYEQYF. J is TRBJ2-7 and V is TRBV11-3, with D perhaps TRBD2 (5 bases). V shed 3 bases and J shed 3 bases, with 6 bases lying between them. The length of the CDR3 is 12 residues. Germline V gene data show CDR1 as SGHNT and CDR2 as YENEEA.

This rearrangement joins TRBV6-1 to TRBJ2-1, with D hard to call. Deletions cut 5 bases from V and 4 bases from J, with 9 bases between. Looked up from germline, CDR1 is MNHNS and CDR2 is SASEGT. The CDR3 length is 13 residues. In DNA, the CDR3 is TGTGCCAGCAGTTTAGAGGTTTACAATGAGCAGTTCTTC. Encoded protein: CASSLEVYNEQFF.